This T cell receptor beta chain is drawn from a study of blood T cell repertoires in COVID-19. TCRdb's table, derived via immunoSEQ multiplex PCR, lists solely in-frame clones and lacks some. The sample consists of roughly 250,000 clones, roughly 90% of them appearing once. Cohorts were assigned according to the clinical history that participants reported. V was shortened by 4 bases and J by 4 bases, with 8 bases between the two germline ends. Germline V CDR1 and CDR2: GTSNPN, SVGIG (reference sequence). The CDR3 consists of 12 residues. The rearrangement joins TRBV30 to TRBJ1-3; no firm D call. The clonotype comes from a man between 35 and 55 years old who had recovered from COVID-19. The sample consisted of PBMCs or T cells enriched from blood (not recorded which). The CDR3 sequence: CAWKGAGNTIYF. For the CDR3, the DNA is TGTGCCTGGAAGGGAGCCGGAAACACCATATATTTT.